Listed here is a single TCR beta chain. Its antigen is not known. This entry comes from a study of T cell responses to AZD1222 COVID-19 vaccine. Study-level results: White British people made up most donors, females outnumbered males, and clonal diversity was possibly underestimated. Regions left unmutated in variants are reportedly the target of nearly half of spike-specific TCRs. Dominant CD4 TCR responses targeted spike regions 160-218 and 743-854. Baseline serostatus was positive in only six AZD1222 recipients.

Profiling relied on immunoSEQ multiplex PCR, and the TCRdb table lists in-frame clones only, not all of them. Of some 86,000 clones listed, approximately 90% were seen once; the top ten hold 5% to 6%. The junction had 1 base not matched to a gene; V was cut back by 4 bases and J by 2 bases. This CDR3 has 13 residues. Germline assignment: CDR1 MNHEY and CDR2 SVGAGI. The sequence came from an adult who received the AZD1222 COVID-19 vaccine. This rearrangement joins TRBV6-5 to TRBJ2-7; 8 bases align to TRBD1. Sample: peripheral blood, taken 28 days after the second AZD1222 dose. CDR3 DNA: TGTGCCAGCAGTTCGGACAGGGCCTACGAGCAGTACTTC. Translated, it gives CASSSDRAYEQYF.